This passage covers 23 T cell receptor beta chains from one sample sequenced in a study of early T cells in non-severe SARS-CoV-2 infection. Each CDR3 protein gets one entry after TCRdb re-called the 5' RACE reads with MiXCR. The table lists about 83,000 distinct CDR3 sequences, roughly 10% of them singletons. The starting material was whole blood, obtained at baseline. These receptors all stem from an adult who was a healthcare worker with PCR-confirmed SARS-CoV-2 infection or an uninfected control (not recorded which).

The chain employs TRBV11-2 and TRBJ2-5, with D unclear. V was cut by 3 bases and J by 5 bases, with 7 bases left in between. Looked up from germline, CDR1 is SGHAT and CDR2 is FQNNGV. This CDR3 region has 12 residues. CDR3 residues: CASSLGLETQYF. The CDR3 nucleotides are TGTGCCAGCAGCTTGGGGTTGGAGACCCAGTACTTC.

This clonotype appeared a few times. The gene calls are TRBV20-1 and TRBJ2-3; possible D gene TRBD2, 5 bases. There are 13 residues in the CDR3. The V gene lost 3 bases and the J gene lost 0 bases, with 7 bases spanning the gap. Germline loops: CDR1 DFQATT, CDR2 SNEGSKA (reference sequence). CDR3 bases: TGCAGTGCTAGCCCGGGGAGCACAGATACGCAGTATTTT. Translated, it gives CSASPGSTDTQYF.

This clonotype was observed at least ten times. This sequence joins TRBV28 and TRBJ1-6; D call uncertain. CDR1 is MDHEN and CDR2 is SYDVKM in the germline V gene. The germline V and J ends were trimmed by 5 bases and 3 bases, with 8 bases remaining between them. This CDR3 has 14 amino acids. In DNA, the CDR3 is TGTGCCAGCAGTGGGGTCAACTATAATTCACCCCTCCACTTT. Its translation: CASSGVNYNSPLHF.

This sequence joins TRBV27 and TRBJ2-4, with TRBD1 matching over 10 bases. The junction had 9 bases not matched to a gene; V was cut back by 4 bases and J by 9 bases. The CDR3 has 15 amino acids. Germline V lookup: CDR1 MNHEY, CDR2 SMNVEV (reference sequence). The CDR3 nucleotides read TGTGCCAGCAGTTCACAGGGGACAGGGGTCCGCATTCAGTACTTC. This codes for CASSSQGTGVRIQYF.

The chain uses TRBV4-1 and TRBJ2-7, with D perhaps matching TRBD2 (5 bases). Trimming took 0 bases from V and 4 from J, leaving 10 bases between them. The CDR3 runs 14 residues. The V gene's germline CDR1 is MGHRA and CDR2 YSYEKL. The chain's CDR3 is CASSQDMLAYEQYF. The CDR3 DNA reads as TGCGCCAGCAGCCAAGATATGCTAGCTTACGAGCAGTACTTC.

The V call is TRBV2, the J call TRBJ1-1; D is undetermined. This CDR3 is 13 amino acids long. V shed 3 bases and J shed 2 bases, with 7 bases lying between them. The germline V gene has CDR1 SNHLY and CDR2 FYNNEI. The CDR3: CASSESHNTEAFF. The CDR3 DNA reads as TGTGCCAGCAGTGAGAGTCATAACACTGAAGCTTTCTTT.

This clonotype was found a few times. The rearrangement uses TRBV27 and TRBJ2-5; 7 positions match TRBD2. V lost 5 bases, J lost 4 bases, and 10 bases stayed unmatched. Looked up from germline, CDR1 is MNHEY and CDR2 is SMNVEV (reference sequence). The CDR3 has 15 amino acids. The CDR3 DNA sequence: TGTGCCAGCAGTCCGGGACTACCATCTTTAGAGACCCAGTACTTC. Amino acids: CASSPGLPSLETQYF.

By frequency in the sample, this clonotype is medium-sized. This chain joins TRBV27 and TRBJ1-3; D unclear. Per the germline V gene, CDR1 is MNHEY and CDR2 is SMNVEV (reference sequence). Deletions cut 3 bases from V and 4 bases from J, with 7 bases between. The CDR3 is made up of 13 amino acids. CDR3 region: CASSLMGGNTIYF. As DNA, the CDR3 is TGTGCCAGCAGTTTGATGGGAGGAAACACCATATATTTT.

This chain uses TRBV24-1 with TRBJ2-1; possible D gene TRBD1, 5 bases. The CDR3 totals 14 residues. Trimming shortened V by 0 bases and J by 9 bases, and 11 bases separated the two germline ends. Germline V CDR1 and CDR2: KGHDR, SFDVKD. CDR3 protein: CATSDLQGSFEQFF. In DNA form, the CDR3 reads TGTGCCACCAGTGATTTGCAGGGTAGCTTTGAGCAGTTCTTC.

This clonotype was seen repeatedly, ten times or more. The chain is built from TRBV19 and TRBJ1-1, with a weak D call TRBD1 (6 bases). Trimming removed 6 bases at V and 1 base at J, with 12 bases between. Germline CDR1 is LNHDA and CDR2 is SQIVND (reference sequence). The CDR3 runs 14 residues. CDR3 nucleotide sequence: TGTGCCAGTAGATCGGGACACACGAACACTGAAGCTTTCTTT. It yields the protein CASRSGHTNTEAFF.

This clonotype was observed at least ten times. The CDR3 nucleotides are TGTGCCAGCACAGAGAAACTAGCGGGAGCCAATGAGCAGTTCTTC. It specifies CASTEKLAGANEQFF. The chain recombines TRBV2 with TRBJ2-1, with 11 bases lining up with TRBD2. CDR1 is SNHLY and CDR2 is FYNNEI in the germline V gene. The ends lost 7 bases at V and 6 bases at J; junction bases unmatched: 8. The CDR3 is 15 residues long.

At least ten counts were recorded for this clonotype. The rearrangement joins TRBV7-2 to TRBJ2-1; D gene uncertain. This CDR3 region has 12 residues. Germline V gives CDR1 SGHTA, CDR2 FQGNSA. V lost 3 bases to trimming and J lost 7 bases, with 7 bases between them. Here the CDR3 DNA reads TGTGCCAGCAGCTTGGAGTGGAATGAGCAGTTCTTC. Protein product: CASSLEWNEQFF.

This clonotype was detected a few times. The rearrangement uses TRBV27 and TRBJ1-3; TRBD1 aligns across 7 bases. CDR3 length: 14 residues. Germline V gene lookup returns CDR1 MNHEY and CDR2 SMNVEV (reference sequence). Unmatched junction bases numbered 6, after V lost 6 bases and J lost 4 bases. The CDR3 loop is CASSLTGSGNTIYF. CDR3 bases: TGTGCCAGCAGCTTGACAGGGTCGGGAAACACCATATATTTT.

The rearrangement uses TRBV20-1 and TRBJ1-1, with D unclear. The germline V gene encodes CDR1 DFQATT and CDR2 SNEGSKA (reference sequence). V gave up 0 bases and J gave up 1 base, with 6 bases separating them. This CDR3 contains 13 residues. CDR3 sequence: CSARDQRNTEAFF. The CDR3, as DNA: TGCAGTGCTAGAGACCAACGGAACACTGAAGCTTTCTTT.

This sequence joins TRBV20-1 and TRBJ1-4, with D possibly TRBD1 on 5 matching bases. CDR1 is DFQATT, CDR2 SNEGSKA, per germline (reference sequence). The V and J ends lost 0 bases and 5 bases respectively, with 13 bases between them. There are 15 residues in the CDR3. CDR3: CSARDQARTNEKLFF. The DNA for the CDR3 is TGCAGTGCTAGAGATCAGGCCAGGACAAATGAAAAACTGTTTTTT.

This clonotype was observed a few times. The CDR3 loop is CASSKEEGSNSPLHF. The CDR3 nucleotides read TGTGCCAGCAGCAAAGAGGAGGGAAGTAATTCACCCCTCCACTTT. The V and J genes are TRBV21-1 and TRBJ1-6. TRBV21-1 is tagged as a pseudogene. This CDR3 has 15 residues.

As concerns this clonotype: The CDR3 end shows no conserved phenylalanine or tryptophan, and so a read error is likely. The DNA is left out, because the CDR3 cannot be placed on it with certainty; the CDR3 is given as TCRdb lists it. The chain joins TRBV11-2 to TRBJ2-3; whether TRBD2, the table's D call, matches the DNA was not checked. The CDR3 is made up of 11 amino acids, end residues included. The germline CDR1 and CDR2 sequences are SGHAT and FQNNGV. The CDR3 loop reads CASSLRLAARD.

Many counts were recorded for this clonotype. The gene calls are TRBV18 and TRBJ2-1; D is possibly TRBD1 (6 bases). V gave up 6 bases and J gave up 7 bases, with 13 bases separating them. Germline V CDR1 and CDR2: KGHSH, LQKENI. The CDR3 runs to 13 residues. As DNA, the CDR3 is TGTGCCAGCTCCAGAACCAGGGGAAATGAGCAGTTCTTC. As protein: CASSRTRGNEQFF.

This chain uses TRBV12-3 or TRBV12-4 with TRBJ1-1, with D uncertain. This CDR3 comprises 14 residues. The germline V and J ends were trimmed by 2 bases and 1 base, with 8 bases remaining between them. The CDR3 region is CASSLPPGNTEAFF. The CDR3 DNA is TGTGCCAGCAGTTTACCCCCAGGGAACACTGAAGCTTTCTTT.

Many counts were recorded for this clonotype. The chain uses TRBV12-3 or TRBV12-4 and TRBJ2-4, with unresolved D. The CDR3 consists of 17 residues. Trimming took 5 bases from V and 0 from J, leaving 17 bases between them. The CDR3 spells CASSVGSRPLAKNIQYF. CDR3 DNA sequence: TGTGCCAGCAGTGTCGGAAGTAGACCGCTAGCCAAAAACATTCAGTACTTC.

This clonotype has more than one count but fewer than ten. This chain connects TRBV2 to TRBJ2-5; 10 bases fit TRBD2. V shed 6 bases and J 0 bases; nucleotides not matched to a gene: 4. This CDR3 contains 15 residues. The germline V gene has CDR1 SNHLY and CDR2 FYNNEI. Here the CDR3 reads CASSQLAGYQETQYF. The CDR3 DNA reads TGTGCCAGCAGCCAACTAGCGGGATACCAAGAGACCCAGTACTTC.

The genes are TRBV18 and TRBJ2-7; TRBD2 is a possible D gene (6 bases). The germline V gene encodes CDR1 KGHSH and CDR2 LQKENI. The CDR3 loop spans 14 amino acids. V shed 3 bases and J shed 4 bases, with 13 bases lying between them. The CDR3 here is CASSPGTREYEQYF. Written as DNA, the CDR3 is TGTGCCAGCTCACCTGGGACTCGCGAATACGAGCAGTACTTC.

The chain links TRBV2 to TRBJ1-1; D perhaps matches TRBD1 (5 bases). CDR1 is SNHLY and CDR2 is FYNNEI in the germline V gene. Trimming stripped 6 bases from V and 4 bases from J, with 12 bases between. The CDR3 is made up of 13 amino acids. The CDR3 region is CASRPTRGTEAFF. The CDR3, as DNA: TGTGCCAGCAGACCGACAAGGGGCACTGAAGCTTTCTTT.